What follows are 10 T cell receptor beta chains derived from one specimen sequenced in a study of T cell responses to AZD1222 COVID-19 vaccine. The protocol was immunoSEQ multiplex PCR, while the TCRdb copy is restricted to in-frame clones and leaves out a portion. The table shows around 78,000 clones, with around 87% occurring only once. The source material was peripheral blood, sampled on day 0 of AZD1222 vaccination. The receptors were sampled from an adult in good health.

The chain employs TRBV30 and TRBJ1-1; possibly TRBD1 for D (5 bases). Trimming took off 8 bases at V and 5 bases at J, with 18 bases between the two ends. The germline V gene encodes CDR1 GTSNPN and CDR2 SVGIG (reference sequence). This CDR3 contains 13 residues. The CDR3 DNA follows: TGTGCCCACCGTAGGGGAAGTGGTACTGAAGCTTTCTTT. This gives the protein CAHRRGSGTEAFF.

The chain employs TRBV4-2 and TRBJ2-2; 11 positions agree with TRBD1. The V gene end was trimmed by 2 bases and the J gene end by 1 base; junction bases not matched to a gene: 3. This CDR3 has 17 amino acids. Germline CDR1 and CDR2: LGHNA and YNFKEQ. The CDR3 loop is CASSQHGTGGNTGELFF. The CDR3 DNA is TGTGCCAGCAGCCAACATGGGACAGGGGGGAACACCGGGGAGCTGTTTTTT.

The CDR3 protein is CASSLTRGGPDTQYF. In DNA form, the CDR3 reads TGTGCCAGCAGCTTAACGCGGGGGGGCCCAGATACGCAGTATTTT. The chain combines TRBV7-3 with TRBJ2-3, with TRBD2 matching over 9 bases. V gave up 0 bases and J gave up 4 bases; unmatched junction bases: 2. The CDR3 totals 15 residues. The V gene's germline CDR1 is SGHTA and CDR2 FQGTGA.

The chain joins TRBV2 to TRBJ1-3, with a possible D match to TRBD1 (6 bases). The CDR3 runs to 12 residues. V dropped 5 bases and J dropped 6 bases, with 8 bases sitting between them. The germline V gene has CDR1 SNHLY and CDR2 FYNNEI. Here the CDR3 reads CASSRGQNTIYF. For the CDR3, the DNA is TGTGCCAGCAGTCGGGGGCAAAACACCATATATTTT.

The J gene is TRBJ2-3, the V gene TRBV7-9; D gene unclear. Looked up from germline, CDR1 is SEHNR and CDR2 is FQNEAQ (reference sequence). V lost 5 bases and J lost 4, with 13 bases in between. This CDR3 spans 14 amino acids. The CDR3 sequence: CASSHPSTADTQYF. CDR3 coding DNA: TGTGCCAGCAGCCACCCGTCGACGGCAGATACGCAGTATTTT.

Here the CDR3 reads CASSREGQTGNTIYF. For the CDR3, the DNA is TGTGCCAGCAGCCGGGAGGGACAAACGGGAAACACCATATATTTT. The rearrangement links TRBV3-1 (or the pseudogene TRBV3-2) to TRBJ1-3; maybe TRBD1 (6 bases). Germline values: CDR1 LGHDT, CDR2 YNNKEL (reference sequence). This CDR3 has 15 residues. Trimming took off 4 bases at V and 4 bases at J, with 14 bases between the two ends.

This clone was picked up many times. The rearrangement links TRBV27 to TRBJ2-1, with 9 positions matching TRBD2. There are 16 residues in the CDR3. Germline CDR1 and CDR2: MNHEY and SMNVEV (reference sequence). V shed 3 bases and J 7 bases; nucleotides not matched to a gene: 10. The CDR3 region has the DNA TGTGCCAGCAGTTTTTTCGGCGGGGGGGACGTTAATGAGCAGTTCTTC. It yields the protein CASSFFGGGDVNEQFF.

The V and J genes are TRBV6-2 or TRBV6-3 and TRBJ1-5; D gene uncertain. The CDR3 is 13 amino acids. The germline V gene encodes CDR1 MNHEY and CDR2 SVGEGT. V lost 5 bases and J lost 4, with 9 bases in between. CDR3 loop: CASSPDGNQPQHF. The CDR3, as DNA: TGTGCCAGCAGTCCGGACGGGAATCAGCCCCAGCATTTT.

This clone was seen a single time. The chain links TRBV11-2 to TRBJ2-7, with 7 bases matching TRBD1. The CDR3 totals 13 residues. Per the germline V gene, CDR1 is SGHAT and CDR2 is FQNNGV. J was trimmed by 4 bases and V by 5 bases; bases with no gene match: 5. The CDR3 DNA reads TGTGCCAGCAGCGGCCGGGACAGATACGAGCAGTACTTC. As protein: CASSGRDRYEQYF.

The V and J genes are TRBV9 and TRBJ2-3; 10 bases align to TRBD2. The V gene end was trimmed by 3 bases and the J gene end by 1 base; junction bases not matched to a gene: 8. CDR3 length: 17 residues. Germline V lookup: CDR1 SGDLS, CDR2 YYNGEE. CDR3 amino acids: CASSASPSGGGTDTQYF. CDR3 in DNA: TGTGCCAGCAGCGCTTCTCCTAGCGGGGGAGGCACAGATACGCAGTATTTT.